These 3 T cell receptor beta chains were all obtained from the same sample, sequenced in a study of blood T cell repertoires in COVID-19. The repertoire was sequenced with immunoSEQ multiplex PCR; TCRdb's copy has only in-frame clones and lacks some. The repertoire holds tens of thousands of clones, about 82% seen once, with over 9.5% in the top ten. The sequenced sample consisted of peripheral blood. The receptor set was obtained from a human donor in a cohort sampled during active COVID-19.

This clone was counted once. The chain combines TRBV27 with TRBJ2-7; D perhaps matches TRBD2 (6 bases). The CDR3 has 14 amino acids. Germline values: CDR1 MNHEY, CDR2 SMNVEV (reference sequence). Trimming stripped 6 bases from V and 2 bases from J, with 14 bases between. CDR3 sequence: CASRPRDWPYEQYF. CDR3 in DNA: TGTGCCAGCAGACCCCGGGACTGGCCCTACGAGCAGTACTTC.

This sequence joins TRBV9 and TRBJ2-3; 8 nucleotides line up with TRBD2. The length of the CDR3 is 16 residues. J lost 0 bases, V lost 0 bases, and 3 bases had no gene match. Germline V gives CDR1 SGDLS, CDR2 YYNGEE. The CDR3 DNA reads as TGTGCCAGCAGCGTAGCGGGAGGGCCTAGCACAGATACGCAGTATTTT. Translating gives CASSVAGGPSTDTQYF.

The CDR3 bases are TGTGCCAGCAGCCGACAGGGGGTTTATGGCTACACCTTC. Amino acids: CASSRQGVYGYTF. The chain carries TRBV6-5 and TRBJ1-2, with 9 bases aligning to TRBD1. V was pared by 6 bases and J by 5 bases, with 4 bases of the junction left unmatched. Looked up from germline, CDR1 is MNHEY and CDR2 is SVGAGI. CDR3 length equals 13 residues.